This passage covers 23 T cell receptor beta chains from one sample sequenced in a study of blood T cell repertoires in COVID-19 (dated by TCRdb to 2018 to 2020). The library was prepared using the immunoSEQ multiplex PCR assay. The source is immuneACCESS, and TCRdb retained only in-frame sequences with V and J called. Part of the clones is not carried over; for the studies checked, unresolved V genes explain less than half of this, and the remainder is unexplained. Across this sample there are fewer than 85,000 clones, with roughly 90% seen only once. The top ten constitute roughly 4.4% of the sample. Sequencing was carried out using peripheral blood. All receptors come from a middle-aged man with active COVID-19.

The CDR3 sequence is CATSSGTPKGDYTF. DNA for the CDR3: TGTGCCACCAGCAGCGGGACACCCAAAGGAGACTACACCTTC. The chain links TRBV15 to TRBJ1-2; tentative D call: TRBD1 (6 bases). From germline, CDR1 is LNHNV and CDR2 YYDKDF (reference sequence). The CDR3 is 14 residues long. V was clipped by 3 bases and J by 10 bases, with 18 bases between them.

The chain recombines TRBV29-1 with TRBJ2-1; D is possibly TRBD2 (5 bases). Germline CDR1 is SQVTM and CDR2 is ANQGSEA. The CDR3 sequence is 12 residues long. Trimming removed 4 bases at V and 4 bases at J, with 8 bases between. The CDR3 here is CSVGRAYNEQFF. The CDR3 DNA sequence: TGCAGCGTTGGGCGGGCGTACAATGAGCAGTTCTTC.

The chain combines TRBV24-1 with TRBJ2-7, with no clear D. CDR3 length equals 15 residues. V was cut by 5 bases and J by 4 bases, with 17 bases left in between. The V gene's germline CDR1 is KGHDR and CDR2 SFDVKD. CDR3 DNA sequence: TGTGCCACCAGTGGTTTTGGGCGACGGCTTTACGAGCAGTACTTC. Encoded protein: CATSGFGRRLYEQYF.

The genes are TRBV5-6 and TRBJ2-4; 9 nucleotides match TRBD1. The ends lost 0 bases at V and 5 bases at J; junction bases unmatched: 6. CDR1 SGHDT and CDR2 YYEEEE come from the germline V gene. The CDR3 covers 16 residues. The DNA for the CDR3 is TGTGCCAGCAGCTTGGTTTGGGGACAGGGCGAAAACATTCAGTACTTC. Protein sequence: CASSLVWGQGENIQYF.

The rearrangement uses TRBV28 and TRBJ1-2; maybe TRBD1 (5 bases). The CDR3 is made up of 14 amino acids. Looked up from germline, CDR1 is MDHEN and CDR2 is SYDVKM. The V gene lost 10 bases and the J gene lost 2 bases, with 17 bases spanning the gap. The CDR3 here is CATAGDVRNYGYTF. CDR3 DNA: TGTGCCACAGCGGGGGACGTACGGAACTATGGCTACACCTTC.

The gene calls are TRBV5-1 and TRBJ2-7; 11 bases are shared with TRBD1. J gave up 4 bases and V 4 bases, and 4 bases lay outside the gene matches. The CDR3 has 14 residues. CDR1 SGHRS and CDR2 YFSETQ come from the germline V gene. The CDR3 loop reads CASSLDRGRYEQYF. The CDR3 DNA follows: TGCGCCAGCAGCCTGGACAGGGGGCGTTACGAGCAGTACTTC.

V and J are TRBV2 and TRBJ2-1; 13 bases are a match to TRBD2. The CDR3 has 15 residues. V was clipped by 6 bases and J by 9 bases; unmatched bases: 8. Germline lookup yields CDR1 SNHLY and CDR2 FYNNEI. This CDR3 reads CASRPGLAGVSEQFF. The CDR3 DNA is TGTGCCAGCAGACCTGGACTAGCGGGAGTATCTGAGCAGTTCTTC.

J is TRBJ2-7 and V is TRBV5-1; D might be TRBD2 (6 bases). Trimming pared 2 bases from V and 0 bases from J, leaving 15 bases between. CDR3 size: 16 residues. The germline V gene has CDR1 SGHRS and CDR2 YFSETQ. CDR3 protein: CASSFDFSSVSYEQYF. DNA for the CDR3: TGCGCCAGCAGCTTCGACTTTTCTAGCGTCTCCTACGAGCAGTACTTC.

The rearrangement uses TRBV5-5 and TRBJ1-5; TRBD1 matches 8 bases. J gave up 1 base and V 4 bases, and 13 bases lay outside the gene matches. Germline V gene sequence: CDR1 SGHKS, CDR2 YYEKEE (reference sequence). The CDR3 consists of 18 residues. Here the CDR3 DNA reads TGTGCCAGCAGCAGATACTATCAGGGGGCTTCGAGCAATCAGCCCCAGCATTTT. This translates into CASSRYYQGASSNQPQHF.

The chain links TRBV14 to TRBJ2-1, with D unclear. With 5 bases removed from V and 0 bases from J, the gap between germline ends came to 8 bases. CDR1 is SGHDN and CDR2 is FVKESK in the germline V gene. The CDR3 has 14 residues. This CDR3 is CASSGRSSYNEQFF. The CDR3 DNA follows: TGTGCCAGCAGCGGAAGGAGCTCCTACAATGAGCAGTTCTTC.

This chain joins TRBV19 and TRBJ2-5, with 7 bases aligning to TRBD2. The length of the CDR3 is 14 residues. Germline CDR1 LNHDA, CDR2 SQIVND (reference sequence). The V and J ends lost 4 bases and 6 bases, in that order; junction bases with no gene match: 8. CDR3 in amino acids: CASSTQSGAKTQYF. The DNA for the CDR3 is TGTGCCAGTAGTACTCAAAGCGGGGCGAAGACCCAGTACTTC. The full variable domain, completed using reference TRBV19 and TRBJ2-5, is DGGITQSPKYLFRKEGQNVTLSCEQNLNHDAMYWYRQDPGQGLRLIYYSQIVNDFQKGDIAEGYSVSREKKESFPLTVTSAQKNPTAFYLCASSTQSGAKTQYFGPGTRLLVL.

This chain uses TRBV5-1 with TRBJ1-6; D call uncertain. This CDR3 has 14 amino acids. V lost 5 bases, J lost 8 bases, and 14 bases lay in between. CDR1 SGHRS and CDR2 YFSETQ come from the germline V gene. The CDR3 DNA is TGCGCCAGCAGGACTTCACCGGCGGATTCACCCCTCCACTTT. This codes for CASRTSPADSPLHF.

Only a few counts were recorded for this clone. The chain is built from TRBV4-1 and TRBJ2-4; the match to TRBD2 covers 7 bases. The CDR3 loop spans 18 amino acids. Germline V gene lookup returns CDR1 MGHRA and CDR2 YSYEKL. Trimming removed 3 bases from V and 0 bases from J; junction bases left unmatched: 11. DNA of the CDR3: TGCGCCAGCAGCCAGCCTACTAGGGAGGGGAAAGCCAAAAACATTCAGTACTTC. This gives the protein CASSQPTREGKAKNIQYF.

The gene calls are TRBV5-4 and TRBJ2-2, with D possibly matching TRBD2 (5 bases). The V gene lost 1 base and the J gene lost 3 bases, with 10 bases spanning the gap. This CDR3 comprises 15 residues. Germline CDR1 SGHNT, CDR2 YYREEE (reference sequence). The CDR3 coding sequence is TGTGCCAGCAGCTTGTCGGGGAGCGACACCGGGGAGCTGTTTTTT. Translated: CASSLSGSDTGELFF.

The rearrangement uses TRBV6-5 and TRBJ1-2; TRBD1 matches at 8 bases. The germline CDR1 and CDR2 sequences are MNHEY and SVGAGI. V was pared by 6 bases and J by 7 bases, with 7 bases of the junction left unmatched. This CDR3 has 13 amino acids. CDR3 DNA: TGTGCCAGCAGCAACTCGGACAGGGCTGGCTACACCTTC. Amino acid sequence: CASSNSDRAGYTF.

The genes are TRBV4-1 and TRBJ1-2, with D tentatively TRBD1 (6 bases). V lost 2 bases, J lost 8 bases, and 12 bases lay in between. Germline V gives CDR1 MGHRA, CDR2 YSYEKL. CDR3 length: 13 residues. Here the CDR3 reads CASSQSDGGGYTF. DNA for the CDR3: TGCGCCAGCAGCCAATCCGATGGGGGCGGCTACACCTTC.

The chain recombines TRBV19 with TRBJ2-7, with D maybe TRBD1 (5 bases). The germline CDR1 and CDR2 sequences are LNHDA and SQIVND (reference sequence). CDR3 length: 15 amino acids. Trimming pared 0 bases from V and 6 bases from J, leaving 15 bases between. For the CDR3, the DNA is TGTGCCAGTAGTATAGATCGGGCAGGGTACGGCGAGCAGTACTTC. Protein sequence: CASSIDRAGYGEQYF.

This chain connects TRBV4-3 to TRBJ1-1; D is unclear. In germline, CDR1 is LGHNA, CDR2 YSLEER. This CDR3 comprises 15 residues. The ends were cut back, 0 bases at V and 1 base at J, with 9 bases in the middle. The CDR3 sequence is CASSQDEGTNTEAFF. The CDR3 coding sequence is TGCGCCAGCAGCCAAGACGAGGGCACGAACACTGAAGCTTTCTTT.

This rearrangement joins TRBV7-3 to TRBJ2-2; D is perhaps TRBD2 (5 bases). The CDR3 sequence is 14 residues long. V lost 5 bases, J lost 4 bases, and 11 bases lay in between. Germline V gene lookup returns CDR1 SGHTA and CDR2 FQGTGA. The CDR3 here is CASSPMAGTGELFF. The CDR3 nucleotides read TGTGCCAGCAGCCCCATGGCGGGCACCGGGGAGCTGTTTTTT.

The rearrangement joins TRBV28 to TRBJ2-5; TRBD1 agrees at 9 bases. CDR3 length: 18 amino acids. The germline gives CDR1 MDHEN, CDR2 SYDVKM. V was pared by 6 bases and J by 0 bases, with 14 bases of the junction left unmatched. The CDR3 coding sequence is TGTGCCAGCAGGGGCGAGCCCGGGGGGACAGGGTACCAAGAGACCCAGTACTTC. Translation: CASRGEPGGTGYQETQYF.

J is TRBJ2-7 and V is TRBV9, with 8 bases identical to TRBD2. This CDR3 contains 15 residues. The V and J ends lost 0 bases and 2 bases, in that order; junction bases with no gene match: 4. Per germline, CDR1 SGDLS and CDR2 YYNGEE. CDR3 region: CASSVEGSGAYEQYF. CDR3 DNA: TGTGCCAGCAGCGTAGAGGGTAGCGGGGCCTACGAGCAGTACTTC.

The chain carries TRBV5-1 and TRBJ2-7; weak D call: TRBD1 (6 bases). The CDR3 is 13 amino acids. CDR1 is SGHRS and CDR2 is YFSETQ in the germline V gene. Trimming left V 0 bases short and J 3 bases short, with 7 bases between. DNA of the CDR3: TGCGCCAGCAGCTTGGAACAGGGCTACGAGCAGTACTTC. It specifies CASSLEQGYEQYF.

The V gene is TRBV25-1, the J gene TRBJ1-4, with 7 bases that match TRBD1. This CDR3 spans 15 amino acids. Germline CDR1 MGHDK, CDR2 SYGVNS. With 5 bases clipped from V and 8 bases from J, the junction kept 11 bases outside the gene matches. The DNA of the CDR3 is TGTGCCAGCAGTAGGTACGGGGACAGAGAAGAAAAACTGTTTTTT. Translated: CASSRYGDREEKLFF.